A selection of T cell receptor beta chains follows, all from one sample in a study of human CD8 memory T cell subsets. TCRdb re-called the 5' RACE reads and shows each CDR3 protein once, DNA omitted. This listing includes about 7,300 distinct CDR3 sequences. The sample was CD8+ T cells from PBMCs. Receptor source: a human donor in good health. Both conserved end residues are part of each CDR3. Each record gives: V gene, J gene, clone size, CDR3 protein. Clone sizes are given selectively: once, few, many, or a class where the clone is expanded.

TRBV5-3,TRBJ1-1,NA,CARSYQYRVLNTEAFF
TRBV12-3/TRBV12-4,TRBJ1-1,large,CASSSDRGVIAEAFF
TRBV14,TRBJ1-6,NA,CASSHWTSPLHF
TRBV29-1,TRBJ2-7,NA,CSVAGGSTGGNLYEQYF
TRBV19,TRBJ1-1,NA,CASSTDTEAFF
TRBV5-5,TRBJ2-2,NA,CASSLAPPGTVGPGELFF
TRBV7-3,TRBJ2-5,NA,CASSLSEFETQYF
TRBV2,TRBJ2-5,NA,CASSDSDSQETQYF
TRBV20-1,TRBJ2-7,NA,CSARDWHYEQYF
TRBV28,TRBJ1-1,NA,CASSLLAVEAFF
TRBV5-1,TRBJ2-1,NA,CASSNRDRGMHEQFF
TRBV5-5,TRBJ2-1,NA,CASSRDFLTYNEQFF
TRBV7-9,TRBJ2-7,NA,CASMELISGRYEQYF
TRBV20-1,TRBJ2-7,NA,CSARDWDSYEQYF
TRBV14,TRBJ2-7,NA,CASTPYGSYEQYF
TRBV6-1,TRBJ2-3,NA,CASSELGGTHSRNTQYF
TRBV25-1,TRBJ2-1,NA,CASSGSNEQFF
TRBV7-9,TRBJ2-7,NA,CASSLPRTSGSGTTYEQYF
TRBV6-4,TRBJ2-3,NA,CASSVAFGLDTDTQYF
TRBV11-2,TRBJ2-1,NA,CASSLEGTFNEQFF
TRBV11-3,TRBJ2-5,NA,CASSPLSGDQETQYF
TRBV29-1,TRBJ1-2,NA,CSALQGAFEGGYTF